This is a list of T cell receptor beta chains from one sample in a study of patients and donors after allogeneic stem cell transplantation. A single record per CDR3 protein comes from TCRdb applying MiXCR to the RT-PCR reads. The table has about 87,000 distinct CDR3 sequences, 5% seen once. The sequenced material came from blood, either unsorted or a sorted T cell fraction (not recorded which). The receptors here all came from a human donor who was either an allogeneic HSCT recipient or a stem cell or donor lymphocyte infusion donor (not recorded which). It is not recorded whose cells these are; they may come from a transplant donor. CDR3s include the opening cysteine and the closing phenylalanine or tryptophan. Each record gives: CDR3 protein, CDR3 DNA, D gene, clone size, V gene, J gene. D genes are given only for firm matches. Clone size is shown for a subset of rows, as once, few, many or a class of expanded clone.

cdr3_aa: CASSESGTSSDEQFF
cdr3_nt: TGCGCCAGCAGTGAGTCGGGGACTAGTAGCGATGAGCAGTTCTTC
d_call: TRBD2
clone_size: few
v_call: TRBV10-2
j_call: TRBJ2-1

cdr3_aa: CASTPGRNTEAFF
cdr3_nt: TGTGCCAGCACGCCGGGACGGAACACTGAAGCTTTCTTT
d_call: .
clone_size: few
v_call: TRBV12-3/TRBV12-4
j_call: TRBJ1-1

cdr3_aa: CASSTLDHEQYF
cdr3_nt: TGTGCCAGCAGCACCCTTGACCACGAGCAGTACTTC
d_call: .
clone_size: .
v_call: TRBV7-9
j_call: TRBJ2-7

cdr3_aa: CASSEVSGGGRETQYF
cdr3_nt: TGTGCCAGCAGTGAAGTTAGCGGGGGGGGCCGGGAGACCCAGTACTTC
d_call: TRBD2
clone_size: few
v_call: TRBV6-1
j_call: TRBJ2-5

cdr3_aa: CASSPTGPGAISGNTIYF
cdr3_nt: TGTGCCAGCTCACCAACAGGGCCAGGGGCCATCTCTGGAAACACCATATATTTT
d_call: .
clone_size: many
v_call: TRBV18
j_call: TRBJ1-3

cdr3_aa: CASSLVRELQETQYF
cdr3_nt: TGTGCCAGCAGCTTGGTACGGGAGCTACAGGAGACCCAGTACTTC
d_call: .
clone_size: .
v_call: TRBV7-8
j_call: TRBJ2-5

cdr3_aa: CASSQTGGIGYTF
cdr3_nt: TGTGCCAGCAGCCAAACTGGGGGTATTGGCTACACCTTC
d_call: .
clone_size: many
v_call: TRBV14
j_call: TRBJ1-2

cdr3_aa: CASSTRVVYTEAFF
cdr3_nt: TGTGCCAGCAGCACCAGGGTGGTCTACACTGAAGCTTTCTTT
d_call: .
clone_size: many
v_call: TRBV12-3/TRBV12-4
j_call: TRBJ1-1

cdr3_aa: CASSERALNNEQFF
cdr3_nt: TGTGCCAGCAGTGAGCGGGCTCTAAACAATGAGCAGTTCTTC
d_call: .
clone_size: many
v_call: TRBV11-2
j_call: TRBJ2-1

cdr3_aa: CSAQGQGLREQYF
cdr3_nt: TGCAGTGCTCAGGGACAGGGATTGCGAGAGCAGTACTTC
d_call: TRBD1
clone_size: few
v_call: TRBV20-1
j_call: TRBJ2-7

cdr3_aa: CASSPPVRYNEQFF
cdr3_nt: TGTGCCAGCTCACCACCGGTCAGGTACAATGAGCAGTTCTTC
d_call: .
clone_size: few
v_call: TRBV18
j_call: TRBJ2-1

cdr3_aa: CSAKTSGGGQETQYF
cdr3_nt: TGCAGTGCCAAGACTAGCGGGGGGGGTCAAGAGACCCAGTACTTC
d_call: TRBD2
clone_size: .
v_call: TRBV20-1
j_call: TRBJ2-5

cdr3_aa: CASSQDRPGWGGYTF
cdr3_nt: TGTGCCAGCAGCCAAGATCGGCCAGGGTGGGGTGGCTACACCTTC
d_call: .
clone_size: .
v_call: TRBV4-2
j_call: TRBJ1-2

cdr3_aa: CASSLRRTSGSDDEQFF
cdr3_nt: TGTGCCAGCAGCTTACGTCGGACTAGCGGGAGTGACGATGAGCAGTTCTTC
d_call: TRBD2
clone_size: many
v_call: TRBV7-9
j_call: TRBJ2-1

cdr3_aa: CASSPGGSTGELFF
cdr3_nt: TGTGCCAGCAGTCCAGGGGGGAGCACCGGGGAGCTGTTTTTT
d_call: .
clone_size: few
v_call: TRBV6-1
j_call: TRBJ2-2

cdr3_aa: CASSLGQSNEQFF
cdr3_nt: TGTGCCAGCAGCCTCGGACAGAGCAATGAGCAGTTCTTC
d_call: .
clone_size: few
v_call: TRBV7-3
j_call: TRBJ2-1

cdr3_aa: CASSPKGLAGGPNTGELFF
cdr3_nt: TGTGCCAGCAGCCCTAAGGGACTAGCGGGGGGGCCGAACACCGGGGAGCTGTTTTTT
d_call: TRBD2
clone_size: many
v_call: TRBV7-3
j_call: TRBJ2-2

cdr3_aa: CASSEGSYGYTF
cdr3_nt: TGTGCCAGCAGTGAAGGGTCCTATGGCTACACCTTC
d_call: .
clone_size: many
v_call: TRBV6-1
j_call: TRBJ1-2

cdr3_aa: CASSRRSNTDTQYF
cdr3_nt: TGTGCCAGCTCACGACGTTCTAACACAGATACGCAGTATTTT
d_call: .
clone_size: few
v_call: TRBV18
j_call: TRBJ2-3

cdr3_aa: CASSTIAGRYNEQFF
cdr3_nt: TGTGCCAGCAGCACCATAGCGGGGAGGTACAATGAGCAGTTCTTC
d_call: TRBD2
clone_size: many
v_call: TRBV11-2
j_call: TRBJ2-1

cdr3_aa: CASSEAGPSSYNSPLHF
cdr3_nt: TGTGCCAGCAGTGAAGCAGGGCCCAGCTCCTATAATTCACCCCTCCACTTT
d_call: .
clone_size: .
v_call: TRBV2
j_call: TRBJ1-6

cdr3_aa: CGARSQETQYF
cdr3_nt: TGCGGGGCCAGGAGCCAAGAGACCCAGTACTTC
d_call: .
clone_size: many
v_call: TRBV20-1
j_call: TRBJ2-5

cdr3_aa: CASSLMGTNEQFF
cdr3_nt: TGCGCCAGCAGCTTGATGGGTACCAATGAGCAGTTCTTC
d_call: .
clone_size: many
v_call: TRBV5-1
j_call: TRBJ2-1

cdr3_aa: CASSQGRDPQYF
cdr3_nt: TGTGCCAGCAGCCAAGGAAGGGACCCCCAGTACTTC
d_call: .
clone_size: many
v_call: TRBV3-1
j_call: TRBJ2-5

cdr3_aa: CASRTASNQPQHF
cdr3_nt: TGTGCCAGTCGGACAGCGAGCAATCAGCCCCAGCATTTT
d_call: .
clone_size: many
v_call: TRBV19
j_call: TRBJ1-5

cdr3_aa: CSGTRGAGYNEQFF
cdr3_nt: TGCAGTGGGACGCGGGGGGCCGGGTACAATGAGCAGTTCTTC
d_call: TRBD2
clone_size: many
v_call: TRBV20-1
j_call: TRBJ2-1

cdr3_aa: CASSPGYKRPEAFF
cdr3_nt: TGTGCCAGCAGCCCAGGCTACAAGAGGCCTGAAGCTTTCTTT
d_call: .
clone_size: many
v_call: TRBV7-3
j_call: TRBJ1-1

cdr3_aa: CASSDPAGGSGEQYF
cdr3_nt: TGCGCCAGCAGTGATCCGGCGGGAGGAAGCGGCGAGCAGTACTTC
d_call: TRBD2
clone_size: .
v_call: TRBV10-1
j_call: TRBJ2-7

cdr3_aa: CSARGGASHLGGQYF
cdr3_nt: TGCAGTGCTAGAGGGGGGGCCTCCCACCTCGGGGGGCAGTACTTC
d_call: .
clone_size: many
v_call: TRBV20-1
j_call: TRBJ2-7

cdr3_aa: CASSLWPAGDEQFF
cdr3_nt: TGTGCCAGCAGTTTGTGGCCGGCCGGGGATGAGCAGTTCTTC
d_call: .
clone_size: many
v_call: TRBV12-3/TRBV12-4
j_call: TRBJ2-1

cdr3_aa: CASSYDRGKIYTF
cdr3_nt: TGTGCCAGCAGTTACGACAGGGGGAAAATCTACACCTTC
d_call: TRBD1
clone_size: few
v_call: TRBV2
j_call: TRBJ1-2

cdr3_aa: CASNQGTEAFF
cdr3_nt: TGTGCCAGCAACCAGGGCACTGAAGCTTTCTTT
d_call: .
clone_size: .
v_call: TRBV6-2/TRBV6-3
j_call: TRBJ1-1

cdr3_aa: CASSQHIRGQETQYF
cdr3_nt: TGTGCCAGCTCACAGCACATCCGGGGCCAAGAGACCCAGTACTTC
d_call: .
clone_size: many
v_call: TRBV18
j_call: TRBJ2-5

cdr3_aa: CASSPWENTEAFF
cdr3_nt: TGTGCCAGCAGCCCGTGGGAGAACACTGAAGCTTTCTTT
d_call: .
clone_size: few
v_call: TRBV7-9
j_call: TRBJ1-1

cdr3_aa: CASSPSPPGANRETQYF
cdr3_nt: TGCGCCAGCAGCCCAAGCCCGCCAGGGGCCAACCGAGAGACCCAGTACTTC
d_call: .
clone_size: few
v_call: TRBV5-1
j_call: TRBJ2-5

cdr3_aa: CSVEIGGGTDTQYF
cdr3_nt: TGCAGCGTTGAGATCGGCGGGGGTACAGATACGCAGTATTTT
d_call: TRBD2
clone_size: many
v_call: TRBV29-1
j_call: TRBJ2-3

cdr3_aa: CASSLEGGATSTEAFF
cdr3_nt: TGCGCCAGCAGCTTGGAGGGGGGGGCGACGAGCACTGAAGCTTTCTTT
d_call: .
clone_size: many
v_call: TRBV5-1
j_call: TRBJ1-1

cdr3_aa: CASSLGHGSEPQHF
cdr3_nt: TGTGCCAGCAGCTTAGGGCATGGGTCAGAGCCCCAGCATTTT
d_call: .
clone_size: many
v_call: TRBV7-8
j_call: TRBJ1-5

cdr3_aa: CSVQGLAGSADTQYF
cdr3_nt: TGCAGCGTCCAGGGACTAGCGGGAAGCGCGGATACGCAGTATTTT
d_call: TRBD2
clone_size: many
v_call: TRBV29-1
j_call: TRBJ2-3

cdr3_aa: CASSESGRGYTF
cdr3_nt: TGTGCCAGCAGTGAATCCGGTAGGGGCTACACCTTC
d_call: .
clone_size: many
v_call: TRBV25-1
j_call: TRBJ1-2

cdr3_aa: CASSIKPGTNTEAFF
cdr3_nt: TGTGCCAGTAGTATTAAACCCGGGACGAACACTGAAGCTTTCTTT
d_call: .
clone_size: few
v_call: TRBV19
j_call: TRBJ1-1

cdr3_aa: CASSWAGNTEAFF
cdr3_nt: TGTGCCAGCAGCTGGGCAGGGAACACTGAAGCTTTCTTT
d_call: .
clone_size: .
v_call: TRBV5-5
j_call: TRBJ1-1